Below, 17 T cell receptor beta chains from the same sample are listed, as sequenced in a study of blood T cell repertoires in COVID-19. Sequenced by immunoSEQ multiplex PCR; TCRdb stores in-frame clones only, minus some. Of tens of thousands of clones listed, roughly 81% were seen once; the top ten hold around 13%. The material sequenced was peripheral blood. These receptors came from a human donor in a cohort sampled during active COVID-19.

The chain has TRBV11-2 and TRBJ2-1; 13 nucleotides agree with TRBD2. The ends lost 5 bases at V and 7 bases at J; junction bases unmatched: 8. The CDR3 contains 16 residues. CDR1 SGHAT and CDR2 FQNNGV come from the germline V gene. CDR3 nucleotide sequence: TGTGCCAGCAGCCTACGACTAGCGGGGGGTTTTAATGAGCAGTTCTTC. This gives the protein CASSLRLAGGFNEQFF.

The chain recombines TRBV5-3 with TRBJ2-1, with TRBD2 identical over 8 bases. TRBV5-3 is sorted into the ORF group, with uncertain function. The length of the CDR3 is 15 residues. With V trimmed by 4 bases and J by 4 bases, 7 bases remained unmatched. The CDR3 spells CARSQTSACYNEQFF. The CDR3 nucleotides read TGTGCCAGAAGCCAGACTAGCGCCTGTTACAATGAGCAGTTCTTC.

This sequence joins TRBV5-1 and TRBJ2-3, with D possibly being TRBD1 (6 bases). CDR1 and CDR2 from the germline V gene are SGHRS and YFSETQ. Trimming pared 0 bases from V and 2 bases from J, leaving 13 bases between. The CDR3 sequence is 16 residues long. This CDR3 is CASSLGLGAPTDTQYF. CDR3 in DNA: TGCGCCAGCAGCTTGGGCTTGGGGGCCCCCACAGATACGCAGTATTTT.

This rearrangement joins TRBV19 to TRBJ1-5; possibly TRBD1 for D (5 bases). The CDR3 is made up of 15 amino acids. Per germline, CDR1 LNHDA and CDR2 SQIVND (reference sequence). Deletions cut 6 bases from V and 3 bases from J, with 15 bases between. CDR3 sequence reads: CASSLGAGFNQPQHF. The CDR3 DNA follows: TGTGCCAGTAGCCTAGGGGCGGGATTCAATCAGCCCCAGCATTTT.

The chain employs TRBV14 and TRBJ2-3; TRBD1 matches at 10 bases. CDR3 length: 16 residues. The germline V gene has CDR1 SGHDN and CDR2 FVKESK. With V trimmed by 4 bases and J by 5 bases, 9 bases remained unmatched. CDR3 residues: CASSPLPGQGQDTQYF. The CDR3 region has the DNA TGTGCCAGCAGCCCCCTTCCGGGACAGGGGCAAGATACGCAGTATTTT.

This chain joins TRBV5-1 and TRBJ1-1, with D possibly being TRBD1 (5 bases). V was cut by 2 bases and J by 1 base, with 9 bases left in between. The CDR3 is 14 residues long. Germline V gives CDR1 SGHRS, CDR2 YFSETQ. The CDR3 sequence: CASSLLGANTEAFF. As DNA, the CDR3 is TGCGCCAGCAGCTTATTAGGGGCGAACACTGAAGCTTTCTTT.

The genes are TRBV27 and TRBJ1-4, with TRBD1 identical over 7 bases. Unmatched junction bases numbered 8, after V lost 7 bases and J lost 0 bases. Germline CDR1 is MNHEY and CDR2 is SMNVEV (reference sequence). The CDR3 spans 16 residues. The CDR3 spells CASTGQPNPTNEKLFF. The CDR3 DNA reads as TGTGCCAGCACGGGACAGCCCAATCCAACTAATGAAAAACTGTTTTTT.

On this clone itself: The sample contains more than one DNA sequence encoding this CDR3. V gene TRBV5-1 combines with J gene TRBJ2-7, with unresolved D. CDR1 SGHRS and CDR2 YFSETQ come from the germline V gene. The CDR3 is 15 residues long. Trimming stripped 0 bases from V and 2 bases from J, with 12 bases between. The CDR3 DNA follows: TGCGCCAGCAGCTTGGCCGCTGGCGGCACCTACGAGCAGTACTTC. Amino acids: CASSLAAGGTYEQYF.

This chain links TRBV5-4 with TRBJ2-3; TRBD2 might be the D (5 bases). V lost 2 bases and J 0 bases, leaving 10 bases between the germline ends. In germline, CDR1 is SGHNT, CDR2 YYREEE (reference sequence). The CDR3 spans 15 residues. CDR3 loop: CASSFGLRSTDTQYF. The CDR3 nucleotides are TGTGCCAGCAGCTTCGGACTCAGGAGCACAGATACGCAGTATTTT. The variable domain in full, completed from reference TRBV5-4 and TRBJ2-3, reads ETGVTQSPTHLIKTRGQQVTLRCSSQSGHNTVSWYQQALGQGPQFIFQYYREEENGRGNFPPRFSGLQFPNYSSELNVNALELDDSALYLCASSFGLRSTDTQYFGPGTRLTVL.

This chain links TRBV5-1 with TRBJ2-2; 12 bases fit TRBD2. Germline CDR1 and CDR2: SGHRS and YFSETQ. V shed 4 bases, J shed 6 bases, and the junction held 10 bases outside the gene matches. CDR3 length: 17 residues. The CDR3 protein is CASSTPLAGGLSGELFF. The DNA for the CDR3 is TGCGCCAGCAGCACCCCCCTAGCGGGGGGGCTTTCCGGGGAGCTGTTTTTT. The complete variable domain, with remaining parts taken from reference TRBV5-1 and TRBJ2-2, reads KAGVTQTPRYLIKTRGQQVTLSCSPISGHRSVSWYQQTPGQGLQFLFEYFSETQRNKGNFPGRFSGRQFSNSRSEMNVSTLELGDSALYLCASSTPLAGGLSGELFFGEGSRLTVL.

This chain uses TRBV9 with TRBJ2-1; the match to TRBD2 covers 8 bases. V trimming: 3 bases; J trimming: 2 bases; junction bases outside the gene matches: 22. The CDR3 is 21 residues long. Germline V CDR1 and CDR2: SGDLS, YYNGEE. This CDR3 is CASSGGWGAGLSGGAYNEQFF. CDR3 DNA: TGTGCCAGCAGCGGCGGGTGGGGCGCGGGGCTATCCGGGGGGGCCTACAATGAGCAGTTCTTC. Complete variable domain (other parts from reference TRBV9 and TRBJ2-1): DSGVTQTPKHLITATGQRVTLRCSPRSGDLSVYWYQQSLDQGLQFLIQYYNGEERAKGNILERFSAQQFPDLHSELNLSSLELGDSALYFCASSGGWGAGLSGGAYNEQFFGPGTRLTVL.

This clone was counted only a few times. The V and J genes are TRBV10-1 and TRBJ2-1, with unresolved D. Trimming left V 2 bases short and J 10 bases short, with 12 bases between. CDR3 length: 13 residues. Germline CDR1 and CDR2: WNHNN and SYGVQD (reference sequence). The CDR3 sequence is CASSEAGPPEQFF. CDR3 nucleotide sequence: TGCGCCAGCAGTGAGGCCGGTCCCCCAGAGCAGTTCTTC.

The CDR3 region is CASSARTSGGGEQFF. The CDR3, as DNA: TGTGCCAGCAGCGCGAGGACTAGCGGGGGCGGGGAGCAGTTCTTC. V gene TRBV9 combines with J gene TRBJ2-1; 13 nucleotides match TRBD2. V lost 3 bases to trimming and J lost 10 bases; unmatched junction nucleotides: 7. The CDR3 is made up of 15 amino acids. Per the germline V gene, CDR1 is SGDLS and CDR2 is YYNGEE.

This rearrangement joins TRBV19 to TRBJ1-2; D unresolved. Trimming stripped 3 bases from V and 5 bases from J, with 7 bases between. There are 12 residues in the CDR3. Germline loops: CDR1 LNHDA, CDR2 SQIVND (reference sequence). The DNA of the CDR3 is TGTGCCAGTAGTATTACCAGTTATGGCTACACCTTC. It codes for CASSITSYGYTF.

The CDR3 DNA sequence: TGTGCCAGCAGCTCCGAGCCGGGGTCTCAAGAGACCCAGTACTTC. This gives the protein CASSSEPGSQETQYF. The chain joins TRBV7-7 to TRBJ2-5, with D possibly TRBD2 on 5 matching bases. Germline V gene lookup returns CDR1 SSHAT and CDR2 FNYEAQ (reference sequence). The CDR3 has 15 residues. V shed 4 bases and J shed 2 bases, with 14 bases lying between them.

CDR3 coding DNA: TGTGCCAGCAGCCCGGGACAGGGGAAGAACGAGCAGTACTTC. It encodes CASSPGQGKNEQYF. V gene TRBV5-6 combines with J gene TRBJ2-7; 10 nucleotides line up with TRBD1. The CDR3 runs to 14 residues. Germline V gene sequence: CDR1 SGHDT, CDR2 YYEEEE. V was clipped by 4 bases and J by 5 bases; unmatched bases: 6. Full variable domain (rest looked up from reference TRBV5-6 and TRBJ2-7): DAGVTQSPTHLIKTRGQQVTLRCSPKSGHDTVSWYQQALGQGPQFIFQYYEEEERQRGNFPDRFSGHQFPNYSSELNVNALLLGDSALYLCASSPGQGKNEQYFGPGTRLTVT.

The V and J genes are TRBV11-1 and TRBJ1-2, with 7 bases identical to TRBD1. J lost 0 bases, V lost 0 bases, and 1 base had no gene match. This CDR3 has 15 amino acids. From germline, CDR1 is SGHAT and CDR2 FQDESV (reference sequence). In DNA, the CDR3 is TGTGCCAGCAGCTTAGCCCAGGGGGCTAACTATGGCTACACCTTC. It specifies CASSLAQGANYGYTF.